This T cell receptor (beta chain) was identified during a study of Ad26.COV2.S vaccination and SARS-CoV-2 variants. Study overall: Each vaccinee took Ad26.COV2.S intramuscularly, once or twice 56 days apart.

Of note for this clone: Its matching antigen is unknown.

The treatment is: over 15 received Ad26.COV2.S at low or high dose, single or two shots; about 5 received placebo; per-sample allocation not given. Day 63 following the first vaccine or placebo injection was when the samples were taken. In the vaccine, an Ad26 vector expressed the SARS-CoV-2 spike of the Wuhan strain. Study observations and caveats: Comparable non-spike TCR breadth was observed in vaccine and placebo recipients. The TCR breadth and depth analyses may have understated or missed part of the total T cell responses.

The assay was immunoSEQ multiplex PCR, and TCRdb's table has in-frame clones only and misses some. Here the sample spans approximately 300,000 clones, approximately 86% being singletons. Per germline, CDR1 MDHEN and CDR2 SYDVKM. Trimming pared 6 bases from V and 2 bases from J, leaving 8 bases between. This CDR3 has 14 amino acids. The J gene is TRBJ2-6, the V gene TRBV28; unclear D gene. The receptor was derived from a person between 18 and 59 years old who received the Ad26.COV2.S COVID-19 vaccine or a placebo. This material consisted of peripheral blood, taken in a trial of Ad26.COV2.S vaccine versus placebo. For the CDR3, the DNA is TGTGCCAGCAGAACAGTCCCTGGGGCCAACGTCCTGACTTTC. This gives the protein CASRTVPGANVLTF. The whole variable domain, filled in from reference TRBV28 and TRBJ2-6, reads DVKVTQSSRYLVKRTGEKVFLECVQDMDHENMFWYRQDPGLGLRLIYFSYDVKMKEKGDIPEGYSVSREKKERFSLILESASTNQTSMYLCASRTVPGANVLTFGAGSRLTVL.